This T cell receptor beta chain was found in a study of T cell responses to AZD1222 COVID-19 vaccine. Study-wide results and limits: Regions 160-218 and 743-854 dominated among vaccine-associated CD4 TCRs spanning spike. Rises in breadth and depth of Spike-specific TCRs came after two AZD1222 doses.

The protocol was immunoSEQ multiplex PCR, while the TCRdb copy is restricted to in-frame clones and leaves out a portion. The repertoire holds 150,000 or so clones, with roughly 90% as singletons. Comment on this clone: As yet, its antigen is unknown.

Germline-derived CDR1 and CDR2 are SGHRS and YFSETQ. With V trimmed by 0 bases and J by 3 bases, 6 bases remained unmatched. The CDR3 runs 15 residues. The TCR sequence derives from an adult in good health. This material consisted of peripheral blood, taken on day 0 of AZD1222 vaccination. The chain combines TRBV5-1 with TRBJ2-7; 7 positions match TRBD2. CDR3 loop: CASSLEASGFYEQYF. CDR3 DNA: TGCGCCAGCAGCTTGGAAGCTAGCGGCTTCTACGAGCAGTACTTC.